The rows below give T cell receptor beta chains drawn from one sample of a study of blood T cells in healthy people across ages. TCRdb re-called the 5' RACE reads with MiXCR, one entry per CDR3 protein. Of some 900,000 distinct CDR3 sequences listed, around 26% were seen once; the top ten hold around a sixth. The sample comprised blood. The receptors derive from an elderly woman in good health. Each CDR3 is given with its conserved first and last residue. The order of the fields is J gene, V gene, CDR3 protein.

TRBJ2-7,TRBV11-2,CASSLAEAYEQYF
TRBJ1-2,TRBV3-1,CASSPLGVYGYTF
TRBJ2-3,TRBV2,CASGSSGGPTDTQYF
TRBJ1-2,TRBV12-3/TRBV12-4,CASTFDGPYGYTF
TRBJ2-5,TRBV30,CAWYSSGGVGTQYF
TRBJ1-1,TRBV27,CASSSLSQVTRGTEAFF
TRBJ2-6,TRBV11-2,CASSLRTSGGLSGANVLTF
TRBJ2-5,TRBV6-6,CASSYSGQGAGETQYF
TRBJ2-7,TRBV7-2,CASSLGGQALELYF
TRBJ2-7,TRBV10-3,CAISVGGIVNEQYF
TRBJ1-5,TRBV7-8,CASSVSGTGARQPQHF
TRBJ1-3,TRBV6-5,CASFTGGGNTIYF
TRBJ2-3,TRBV15,CATATSAYTDTQYF
TRBJ2-3,TRBV2,CASTTGGGTDTQYF
TRBJ2-1,TRBV7-2,CASTLAGPYNEQFF
TRBJ1-4,TRBV28,CASSSFGGGNEKLFF
TRBJ1-2,TRBV6-5,CASSYLSEGLGYGYTF
TRBJ1-2,TRBV6-2/TRBV6-3,CASSHWSDRDYGYTF
TRBJ2-1,TRBV15,CATSRVVLAGGPNEQFF
TRBJ1-1,TRBV7-2,CASSTRQGAIAEAFF
TRBJ1-3,TRBV7-9,CASSPEGAGNTIYF
TRBJ1-1,TRBV5-1,CASTGDRNTEAFF
TRBJ2-2,TRBV6-6,CASRGTQLGGTGELFF
TRBJ1-1,TRBV9,CASNLMTVTNTEAFF
TRBJ2-5,TRBV9,CASSDAPGLAGGGDKYF
TRBJ2-1,TRBV5-1,CAGSGGGLAGAYNEQFF
TRBJ2-7,TRBV28,CAIRQGSYEQYF
TRBJ1-1,TRBV7-8,CASLQTGGSVGTEAFF
TRBJ2-7,TRBV20-1,CSARGSGDYEQYF
TRBJ2-7,TRBV7-9,CASSLVTAGDEQYF
TRBJ1-5,TRBV20-1,CSALREGGSNQPQHF
TRBJ1-4,TRBV7-8,CASSLGWAQNEKLFF
TRBJ2-3,TRBV4-3,CASSQDIRPTDTQYF
TRBJ1-5,TRBV6-5,CASSYSSRQLEPQHF
TRBJ2-5,TRBV27,CASSPQRGGGKTQYF
TRBJ2-7,TRBV18,CASSPGQGAYEQYF
TRBJ2-1,TRBV12-3/TRBV12-4,CASSLSVAGGYSYNEQFF
TRBJ2-7,TRBV7-9,CASSPESYEQYF
TRBJ2-3,TRBV10-2,CASSVSGGARDTQYF
TRBJ2-1,TRBV7-2,CASSPWVAGGNEQFF
TRBJ1-2,TRBV12-3/TRBV12-4,CASRAGTGVGYTF
TRBJ2-2,TRBV5-6,CASSLDLSGGANTGELFF
TRBJ1-5,TRBV6-2/TRBV6-3,CASLNQPQHF
TRBJ2-1,TRBV11-3,CASSLGGGAKNEQFF